This T cell receptor (beta chain) was profiled in a study of T cell responses to AZD1222 COVID-19 vaccine. At the level of the study: Investigators merged groups given second doses at roughly 4 or roughly 12 weeks.

Generated by immunoSEQ multiplex PCR, the TCRdb table keeps only in-frame clones and is missing some. The table records approximately 110,000 clones, roughly 91% of them present only once. This clone has a single count. The antigen is not known. Study-level findings and limits: Nearly half of unique spike-specific TCRs reportedly avoided B.1.351 and B.1.1.7 mutated regions. Donor demographics were predominantly white British with a female majority; clonal diversity may be underestimated. Dominant at 160-218 and 743-854, vaccine-associated CD4 TCRs also spanned spike.

The CDR3 contains 19 residues. The germline V and J ends were trimmed by 6 bases and 1 base, with 25 bases remaining between them. Germline V gives CDR1 MNHEY, CDR2 SVGEGT. The chain recombines TRBV6-2 or TRBV6-3 with TRBJ1-5; D unclear. This TCR derives from an adult in good health. The sample consisted of peripheral blood, taken on day 0 of AZD1222 vaccination. CDR3 DNA sequence: TGTGCCAGCAGCCCTTCCACGGGGAGCTTGTCCTACAGCAATCAGCCCCAGCATTTT. Translated, it gives CASSPSTGSLSYSNQPQHF.